These 7 T cell receptor beta chains share one sample of origin, sequenced in a study of T cells in Graves' hyperthyroidism and ophthalmopathy. TCR beta CDR3 regions were amplified from RNA transcripts. The HTBI primer set served for first-round RT-PCR of the TCR CDR3. Each CDR3 protein gets one entry after TCRdb re-called the multiplex PCR reads with MiXCR. This sample has about 260,000 distinct CDR3 sequences; about 25% occur once, and the top ten carry around 28%. Sequenced: blood. The source is a man aged 40-49 years with Graves' hyperthyroidism that later progressed to Graves' ophthalmopathy.

This clonotype came up many times. This chain uses TRBV30 with TRBJ2-6; a weak D match, TRBD2 (5 bases). CDR3 length: 15 amino acids. Germline CDR1 is GTSNPN and CDR2 is SVGIG (reference sequence). V was clipped by 3 bases and J by 4 bases, with 13 bases between them. The DNA of the CDR3 is TGTGCCTGGAGGCCCCCGGGGATGGGGGCCAACGTCCTGACTTTC. The encoded protein is CAWRPPGMGANVLTF.

This clonotype was recorded many times. The chain uses TRBV6-1 and TRBJ2-5; D not certain. This CDR3 has 11 residues. CDR1 is MNHNS, CDR2 SASEGT, per germline. Trimming pared 2 bases from V and 4 bases from J, leaving 2 bases between. CDR3 residues: CASSEPETQYF. The CDR3 DNA reads as TGTGCCAGCAGTGAACCAGAGACCCAGTACTTC.

This clonotype has more than one count but fewer than ten. The chain joins TRBV20-1 to TRBJ2-7, with 7 bases fitting TRBD2. The CDR3 spans 16 residues. Germline CDR1 is DFQATT and CDR2 is SNEGSKA (reference sequence). Losses at the gene ends were 6 bases for V and 5 bases for J; bases not matched to a gene: 19. The CDR3 nucleotides are TGCAGTGCCCTACGGAGGAACTACAAGGGGAGGGACGAGCAGTACTTC. Translating gives CSALRRNYKGRDEQYF.

This clonotype came up many times. V usage is TRBV28 and J usage is TRBJ1-6; tentative D call: TRBD1 (6 bases). The V gene's germline CDR1 is MDHEN and CDR2 SYDVKM. Trimming removed 2 bases at V and 6 bases at J, with 11 bases between. The length of the CDR3 is 15 residues. The DNA for the CDR3 is TGTGCCAGCAGTTTAACCGGACAGCTTAATTCACCCCTCCACTTT. Residues: CASSLTGQLNSPLHF.

Many counts were recorded for this clonotype. The gene calls are TRBV12-3 or TRBV12-4 and TRBJ1-1; D gene unclear. The CDR3 is made up of 13 amino acids. Trimming left V 3 bases short and J 8 bases short, with 13 bases between. Written as DNA, the CDR3 is TGTGCCAGCAGTTTTTTGGACGGAGTCGAAGCTTTCTTT. Its translation: CASSFLDGVEAFF.

This clonotype was counted many times. CDR3 region: CASTAVQETQYF. CDR3 bases: TGTGCCAGCACCGCGGTTCAAGAGACCCAGTACTTC. The J gene is TRBJ2-5, the V gene TRBV3-1; D not resolved. The germline V and J ends were trimmed by 7 bases and 2 bases, with 8 bases remaining between them. The germline CDR1 and CDR2 sequences are LGHDT and YNNKEL (reference sequence). The CDR3 is 12 amino acids.

At least ten counts were recorded for this clonotype. The chain employs TRBV11-2 and TRBJ2-2, with D hard to call. From germline, CDR1 is SGHAT and CDR2 FQNNGV. This CDR3 spans 13 amino acids. The ends were cut back, 1 base at V and 4 bases at J, with 4 bases in the middle. CDR3 DNA sequence: TGTGCCAGCAGCTTAGGGGTCACCGGGGAGCTGTTTTTT. As protein: CASSLGVTGELFF.